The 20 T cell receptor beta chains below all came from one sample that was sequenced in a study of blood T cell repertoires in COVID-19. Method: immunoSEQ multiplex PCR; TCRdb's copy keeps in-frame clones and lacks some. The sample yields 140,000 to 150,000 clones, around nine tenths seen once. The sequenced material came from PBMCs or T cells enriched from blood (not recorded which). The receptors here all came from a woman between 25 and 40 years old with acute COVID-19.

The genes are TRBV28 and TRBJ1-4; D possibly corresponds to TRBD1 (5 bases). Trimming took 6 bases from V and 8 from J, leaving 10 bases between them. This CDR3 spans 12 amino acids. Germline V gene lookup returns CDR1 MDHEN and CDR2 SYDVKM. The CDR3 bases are TGTGCCAGCAGCAGGGAATTAGAAAAACTGTTTTTT. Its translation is CASSRELEKLFF.

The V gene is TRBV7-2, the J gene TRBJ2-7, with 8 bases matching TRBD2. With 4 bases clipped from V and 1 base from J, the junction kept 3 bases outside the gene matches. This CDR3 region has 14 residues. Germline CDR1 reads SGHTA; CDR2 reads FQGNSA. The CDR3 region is CASSSSGGSYEQYF. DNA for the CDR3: TGTGCCAGCAGCTCGAGCGGGGGTTCCTACGAGCAGTACTTC.

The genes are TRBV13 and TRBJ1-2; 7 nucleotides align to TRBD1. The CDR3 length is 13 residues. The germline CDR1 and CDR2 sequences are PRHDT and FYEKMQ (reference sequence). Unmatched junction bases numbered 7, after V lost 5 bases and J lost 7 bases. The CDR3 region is CASSPPGQTGYTF. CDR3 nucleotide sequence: TGTGCCAGCAGCCCGCCGGGACAGACTGGCTACACCTTC.

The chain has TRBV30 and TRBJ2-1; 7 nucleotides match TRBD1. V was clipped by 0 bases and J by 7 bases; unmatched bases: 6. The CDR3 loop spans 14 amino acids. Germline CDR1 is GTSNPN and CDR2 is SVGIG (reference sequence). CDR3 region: CAWSVSPRGNEQFF. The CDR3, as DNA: TGTGCCTGGAGTGTAAGCCCCAGGGGGAATGAGCAGTTCTTC.

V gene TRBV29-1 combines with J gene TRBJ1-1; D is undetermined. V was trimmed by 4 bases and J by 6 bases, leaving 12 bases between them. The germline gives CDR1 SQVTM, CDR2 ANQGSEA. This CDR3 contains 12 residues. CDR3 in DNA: TGCAGCGTTGCGTTGGGTGGGCCTGAAGCTTTCTTT. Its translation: CSVALGGPEAFF.

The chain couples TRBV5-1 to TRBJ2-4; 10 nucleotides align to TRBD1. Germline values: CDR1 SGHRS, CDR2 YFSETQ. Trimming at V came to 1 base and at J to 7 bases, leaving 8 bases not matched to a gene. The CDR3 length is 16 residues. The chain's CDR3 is CASSLPGTGAGNIQYF. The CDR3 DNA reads TGCGCCAGCAGCTTGCCCGGGACAGGGGCAGGGAACATTCAGTACTTC. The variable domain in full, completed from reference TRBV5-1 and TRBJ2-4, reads KAGVTQTPRYLIKTRGQQVTLSCSPISGHRSVSWYQQTPGQGLQFLFEYFSETQRNKGNFPGRFSGRQFSNSRSEMNVSTLELGDSALYLCASSLPGTGAGNIQYFGAGTRLSVL.

CDR3 sequence reads: CASHPRTGGTGELFF. The DNA for the CDR3 is TGTGCCAGCCACCCAAGGACAGGGGGGACCGGGGAGCTGTTTTTT. The V call is TRBV7-2, the J call TRBJ2-2; 10 bases are shared with TRBD1. The CDR3 length is 15 residues. The germline V gene encodes CDR1 SGHTA and CDR2 FQGNSA. With V trimmed by 8 bases and J by 5 bases, 8 bases remained unmatched.

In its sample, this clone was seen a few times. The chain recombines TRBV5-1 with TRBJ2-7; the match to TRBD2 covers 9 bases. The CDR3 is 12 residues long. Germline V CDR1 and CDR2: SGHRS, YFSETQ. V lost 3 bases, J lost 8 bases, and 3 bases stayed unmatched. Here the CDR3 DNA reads TGCGCCAGCAGCTCTACTAGCGGGCAGCAGTACTTC. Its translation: CASSSTSGQQYF.

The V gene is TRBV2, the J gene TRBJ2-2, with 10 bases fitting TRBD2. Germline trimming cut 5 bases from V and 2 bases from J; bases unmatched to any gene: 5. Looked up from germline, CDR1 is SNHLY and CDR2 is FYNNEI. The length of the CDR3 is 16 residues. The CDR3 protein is CASSSVLAGNTGELFF. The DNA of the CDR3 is TGTGCCAGCAGTTCCGTACTAGCGGGAAACACCGGGGAGCTGTTTTTT.

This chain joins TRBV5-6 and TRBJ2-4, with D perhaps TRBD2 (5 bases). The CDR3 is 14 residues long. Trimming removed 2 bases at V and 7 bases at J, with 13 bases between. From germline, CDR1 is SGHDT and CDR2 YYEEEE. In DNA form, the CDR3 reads TGTGCCAGCAGCTTCGCGATGAGGGAGAACATTCAGTACTTC. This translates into CASSFAMRENIQYF. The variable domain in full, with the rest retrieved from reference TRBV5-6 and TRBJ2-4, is DAGVTQSPTHLIKTRGQQVTLRCSPKSGHDTVSWYQQALGQGPQFIFQYYEEEERQRGNFPDRFSGHQFPNYSSELNVNALLLGDSALYLCASSFAMRENIQYFGAGTRLSVL.

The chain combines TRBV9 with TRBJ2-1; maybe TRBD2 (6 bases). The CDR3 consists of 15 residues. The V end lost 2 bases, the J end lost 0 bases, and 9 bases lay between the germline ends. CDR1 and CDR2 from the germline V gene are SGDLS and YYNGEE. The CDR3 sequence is CASSVIGSSYNEQFF. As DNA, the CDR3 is TGTGCCAGCAGCGTTATCGGGAGCTCCTACAATGAGCAGTTCTTC.

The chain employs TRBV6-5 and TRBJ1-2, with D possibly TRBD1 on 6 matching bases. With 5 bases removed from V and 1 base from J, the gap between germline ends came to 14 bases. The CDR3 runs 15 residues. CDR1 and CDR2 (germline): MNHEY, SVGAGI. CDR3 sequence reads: CASSKPGQVNYGYTF. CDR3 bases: TGTGCCAGCAGTAAGCCGGGACAAGTTAACTATGGCTACACCTTC.

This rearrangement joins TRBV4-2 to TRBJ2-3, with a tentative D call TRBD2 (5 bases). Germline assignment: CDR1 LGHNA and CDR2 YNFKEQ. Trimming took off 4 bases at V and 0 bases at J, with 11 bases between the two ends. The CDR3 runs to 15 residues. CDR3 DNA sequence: TGTGCCAGCAGCCCAAGCGGACCCAGCACAGATACGCAGTATTTT. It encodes CASSPSGPSTDTQYF.

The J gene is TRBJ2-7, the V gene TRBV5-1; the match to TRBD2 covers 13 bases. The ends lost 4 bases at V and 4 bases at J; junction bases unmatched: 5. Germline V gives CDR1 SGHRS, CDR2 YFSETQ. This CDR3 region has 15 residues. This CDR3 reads CASSARTSGSYEQYF. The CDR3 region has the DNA TGCGCCAGCAGCGCGAGGACTAGCGGGAGTTACGAGCAGTACTTC.

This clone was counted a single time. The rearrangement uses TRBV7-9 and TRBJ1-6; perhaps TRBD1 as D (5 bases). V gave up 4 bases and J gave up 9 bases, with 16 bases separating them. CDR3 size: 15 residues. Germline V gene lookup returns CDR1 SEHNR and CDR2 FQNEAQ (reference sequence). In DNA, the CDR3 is TGTGCCAGCAGCTGGCAGGTGGCAGGGCCTTCACCCCTCCACTTT. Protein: CASSWQVAGPSPLHF.

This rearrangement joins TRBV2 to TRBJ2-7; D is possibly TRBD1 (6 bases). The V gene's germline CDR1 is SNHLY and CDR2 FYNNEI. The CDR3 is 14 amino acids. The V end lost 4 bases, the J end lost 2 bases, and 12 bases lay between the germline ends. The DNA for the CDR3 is TGTGCCAGCAGTGTAACAGGGTCCACCTACGAGCAGTACTTC. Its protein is CASSVTGSTYEQYF. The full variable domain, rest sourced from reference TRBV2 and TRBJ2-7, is EPEVTQTPSHQVTQMGQEVILRCVPISNHLYFYWYRQILGQKVEFLVSFYNNEISEKSEIFDDQFSVERPDGSNFTLKIRSTKLEDSAMYFCASSVTGSTYEQYFGPGTRLTVT.

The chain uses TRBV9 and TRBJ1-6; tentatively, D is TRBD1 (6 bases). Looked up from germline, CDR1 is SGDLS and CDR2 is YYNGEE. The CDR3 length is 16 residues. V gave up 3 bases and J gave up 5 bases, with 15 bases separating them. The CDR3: CASSEVPGHHNSPLHF. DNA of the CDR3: TGTGCCAGCAGCGAGGTTCCGGGACACCATAATTCACCCCTCCACTTT.

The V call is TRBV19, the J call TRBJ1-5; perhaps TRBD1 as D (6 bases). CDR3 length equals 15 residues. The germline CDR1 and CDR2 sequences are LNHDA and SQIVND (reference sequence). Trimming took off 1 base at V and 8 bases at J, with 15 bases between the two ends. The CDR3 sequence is CASSIGGGPDKPQHF. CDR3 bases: TGTGCCAGTAGTATAGGGGGGGGGCCTGATAAGCCCCAGCATTTT.

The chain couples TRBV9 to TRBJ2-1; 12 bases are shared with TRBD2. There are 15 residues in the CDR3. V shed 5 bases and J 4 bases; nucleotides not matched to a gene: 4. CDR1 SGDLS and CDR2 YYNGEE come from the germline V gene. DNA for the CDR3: TGTGCCAGCAGTAAACTAGCGGGAGGATACAATGAGCAGTTCTTC. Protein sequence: CASSKLAGGYNEQFF.

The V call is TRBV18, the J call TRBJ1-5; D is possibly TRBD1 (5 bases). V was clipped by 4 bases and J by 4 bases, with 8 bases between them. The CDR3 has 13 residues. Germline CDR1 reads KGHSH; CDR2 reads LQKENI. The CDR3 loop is CASSLYRNQPQHF. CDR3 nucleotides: TGTGCCAGCTCACTATACAGGAATCAGCCCCAGCATTTT.